Included here is one T cell receptor beta chain sequence, with context. Its antigen is unknown. Clones were read by immunoSEQ multiplex PCR, and TCRdb kept only the in-frame ones, dropping some. This sample yields under 1,900,000 clones, of which 97% to 99% are seen a single time; approximately 0.4% belongs to the top ten. These data are taken from a study of shared clonotypes between healthy human individuals. General study points: A reduction in generation probabilities was seen for non-shared clonotypes relative to those shared by all four donors.

The CDR3 runs to 13 residues. V lost 7 bases and J 4 bases, leaving 11 bases between the germline ends. The germline V gene encodes CDR1 MRHNA and CDR2 SNTAGT. The chain links TRBV6-4 to TRBJ2-1; no definite D call. Sequenced input: naive CD4+ T cells sorted from blood. This sample's subset: CD45RA+ positively selected. This TCR was sampled from a man under 40 in good health. The CDR3 loop is CASTVGGYNEQFF. For the CDR3, the DNA is TGTGCCAGCACAGTGGGTGGATACAATGAGCAGTTCTTC.